This T cell receptor beta chain was sequenced in a study of T cells in women clearing cervical HPV infection. The CDR3 sequence is 17 residues long. CDR1 KGHSH and CDR2 LQKENI come from the germline V gene. Notes on this clone: Read coverage stops 3 residues before the CDR3 terminus; the germline J gene supplies the remainder.

Generated by immunoSEQ multiplex PCR, the TCRdb table keeps only in-frame clones and is missing some. The sample totals 45,000 to 55,000 clones. This clonotype was obtained from a woman between 18 and 70 years old with a cervical HPV16 infection that either progressed to CIN3+ or cleared (not recorded which). The rearrangement uses TRBV18 and TRBJ2-2; TRBD1 matches at 9 bases. Sequenced input: blood buffy coat. CDR3 DNA (partial): TGTGCCAGCTCACGGGGACAGGGTATCTCCTATAATTCACCG. It codes for CASSRGQGISYNSP. The entire CDR3 protein reads CASSRGQGISYNSPLFF.